This T cell receptor (beta chain) was recovered during a study of response to subunit inactivated influenza vaccine. Study-level findings and limits: Researchers suggested that each seasonal influenza vaccination recruits few new T cells.

TCRdb reanalysed the RT-PCR reads using MiXCR and keeps one entry per CDR3 protein. This table has 650,000 to 800,000 distinct CDR3 sequences, 11% to 15% appearing once. The CDR3 covers 11 residues. The ends were cut back, 0 bases at V and 7 bases at J, with 3 bases in the middle. This clonotype was observed a handful of times. Its antigen is unidentified. The receptor's source is a man between 50 and 59 years old who received an inactivated influenza vaccine. This material consisted of PBMCs from blood, taken around 15 days before vaccination. The chain recombines TRBV12-3 or TRBV12-4 with TRBJ1-1; D is uncertain. The CDR3 sequence: CASSLALEAFF. The CDR3 DNA follows: TGTGCCAGCAGTTTAGCGCTTGAAGCTTTCTTT.